A single sample gave rise to the 29 T cell receptor beta chains below, sequenced in a study of neurological immune-mediated disorders. TCRdb redid the calling of the 5' RACE reads with MiXCR, one entry per CDR3 protein. This sample has tens of thousands of distinct CDR3 sequences, with 13% found just once. Time point defined: longitudinal time-point 2. Sequencing was carried out using PBMCs. These TCRs come from a female donor with HTLV-1-associated myelopathy (HAM/TSP).

This clonotype was seen ten or more times. The CDR3 loop reads CASSFPGSTDTQYF. CDR3 in DNA: TGTGCCAGCAGTTTTCCGGGGAGCACAGATACGCAGTATTTT. The V gene is TRBV28, the J gene TRBJ2-3, with D possibly TRBD2 on 5 matching bases. The V end was cut by 3 bases, the J end by 0 bases, with 7 bases between. This CDR3 comprises 14 residues. In germline, CDR1 is MDHEN, CDR2 SYDVKM.

This clonotype has a count of ten or more. The rearrangement links TRBV14 to TRBJ1-2, with a weak D call TRBD1 (6 bases). CDR3 length equals 15 residues. V lost 1 base and J 7 bases, leaving 16 bases between the germline ends. Looked up from germline, CDR1 is SGHDN and CDR2 is FVKESK. In nucleotides, the CDR3 is TGTGCCAGCAGCCAAGTGGGCCAGGGGCGAAGTGGCTACACCTTC. Encoded protein: CASSQVGQGRSGYTF.

Concerning this clonotype: A clone one base away is much larger, so this may be a read error. The V and J genes are TRBV20-1 and TRBJ2-3; D is unresolved. The germline V and J ends were trimmed by 0 bases and 0 bases, with 10 bases remaining between them. CDR1 and CDR2 (germline): DFQATT, SNEGSKA (reference sequence). The CDR3 runs to 15 residues. CDR3 region: CSARDTRRSTDTQYF. In DNA form, the CDR3 reads TGCAGTGCTAGAGACACACGGCGTAGCACAGATACGCAGTATTTT.

This clonotype occurred many times. The rearrangement joins TRBV2 to TRBJ1-6; possibly TRBD1 for D (6 bases). CDR3 length equals 15 residues. Germline V gene sequence: CDR1 SNHLY, CDR2 FYNNEI. V was clipped by 6 bases and J by 3 bases, with 12 bases between them. The CDR3 loop reads CASREDSFYNSPLHF. The CDR3 DNA sequence: TGTGCCAGCAGAGAGGACAGCTTCTATAATTCACCCCTCCACTTT. Supplemented by reference TRBV2 and TRBJ1-6, the full variable domain reads EPEVTQTPSHQVTQMGQEVILRCVPISNHLYFYWYRQILGQKVEFLVSFYNNEISEKSEIFDDQFSVERPDGSNFTLKIRSTKLEDSAMYFCASREDSFYNSPLHFGNGTRLTVT.

The chain joins TRBV19 to TRBJ2-2; D is unresolved. V was shortened by 5 bases and J by 6 bases, with 10 bases between the two germline ends. CDR1 and CDR2 from the germline V gene are LNHDA and SQIVND (reference sequence). The CDR3 consists of 13 residues. The CDR3 here is CASSSEGPGELFF. The CDR3 DNA follows: TGTGCCAGTAGTTCGGAAGGACCCGGGGAGCTGTTTTTT. Supplemented by reference TRBV19 and TRBJ2-2, the full variable domain reads DGGITQSPKYLFRKEGQNVTLSCEQNLNHDAMYWYRQDPGQGLRLIYYSQIVNDFQKGDIAEGYSVSREKKESFPLTVTSAQKNPTAFYLCASSSEGPGELFFGEGSRLTVL.

This clonotype was counted at least ten times. This sequence joins TRBV6-1 and TRBJ1-5, with D tentatively TRBD1 (5 bases). Germline V gives CDR1 MNHNS, CDR2 SASEGT. The V end was cut by 1 base, the J end by 0 bases, with 10 bases between. The CDR3 length is 16 residues. In nucleotides, the CDR3 is TGTGCCAGCAGTGAAGGACAGTACCTTAGCAATCAGCCCCAGCATTTT. Protein: CASSEGQYLSNQPQHF.

This clonotype was seen many times. This chain links TRBV13 with TRBJ2-2; maybe TRBD2 (6 bases). The CDR3 length is 13 residues. The V gene's germline CDR1 is PRHDT and CDR2 FYEKMQ (reference sequence). V was cut by 5 bases and J by 4 bases, with 8 bases left in between. CDR3 sequence (DNA): TGTGCCAGCAGCGCGCGGGGCACCGGGGAGCTGTTTTTT. Amino acids: CASSARGTGELFF. Drawing the rest from reference TRBV13 and TRBJ2-2, the complete variable domain is AAGVIQSPRHLIKEKRETATLKCYPIPRHDTVYWYQQGPGQDPQFLISFYEKMQSDKGSIPDRFSAQQFSDYHSELNMSSLELGDSALYFCASSARGTGELFFGEGSRLTVL.

In this sample, this clonotype is medium-sized. The rearrangement uses TRBV29-1 and TRBJ2-1; TRBD1 or TRBD2 may be the D gene (5 bases each). Germline lookup yields CDR1 SQVTM and CDR2 ANQGSEA. Trimming shortened V by 1 base and J by 3 bases, and 10 bases separated the two germline ends. The CDR3 contains 14 residues. CDR3 region: CSVEGRGLYNEQFF. The CDR3, as DNA: TGCAGCGTTGAAGGCCGGGGCCTCTACAATGAGCAGTTCTTC.

This clonotype was picked up many times. The chain joins TRBV20-1 to TRBJ2-4; D uncertain. The CDR3 length is 12 residues. The germline V gene encodes CDR1 DFQATT and CDR2 SNEGSKA (reference sequence). V gave up 0 bases and J gave up 13 bases, with 13 bases separating them. The CDR3 is CSARDLGPSQYF. The CDR3 DNA is TGCAGTGCTAGAGATCTAGGGCCTTCGCAGTACTTC.

In this sample, this clonotype turned up many times. The rearrangement uses TRBV6-1 and TRBJ2-7; a possible D gene is TRBD1 (5 bases). Per germline, CDR1 MNHNS and CDR2 SASEGT. V lost 3 bases, J lost 7 bases, and 7 bases lay in between. The CDR3 has 11 residues. The CDR3 nucleotides read TGTGCCAGCAGTGATGGGGCAGAGCAGTACTTC. This gives the protein CASSDGAEQYF.

This clonotype qualifies as medium-sized (0.01 to 0.1%). The chain employs TRBV20-1 and TRBJ2-3; the D gene could be TRBD1 or TRBD2 (5 bases each). The CDR3 is 15 amino acids. Between the trimmed V and J ends, which lost 6 bases and 1 base, there was a span of 17 bases. Germline V gene lookup returns CDR1 DFQATT and CDR2 SNEGSKA (reference sequence). The CDR3 loop is CSAPLEGTRTDTQYF. The CDR3 nucleotides read TGCAGTGCCCCCCTGGAAGGGACCCGCACAGATACGCAGTATTTT.

There are many counts of this clonotype. The DNA of the CDR3 is TGCAGTGCTAGAGGGATCAGCACAGATACGCAGTATTTT. This codes for CSARGISTDTQYF. The chain recombines TRBV20-1 with TRBJ2-3; D call uncertain. Looked up from germline, CDR1 is DFQATT and CDR2 is SNEGSKA (reference sequence). This CDR3 is 13 amino acids long. V lost 1 base, J lost 0 bases, and 5 bases lay in between.

This clonotype showed up many times. Relative to the germline gene, one junction end is altered; a read error may explain this. The V gene is TRBV15, the J gene TRBJ2-7, with D unresolved. Germline CDR1 reads LNHNV; CDR2 reads YYDKDF (reference sequence). The CDR3 has 13 amino acids. CDR3 bases: TGTGCTACCAGCAGAGATTTGGGGTACGAGCAGTACTTC. It is translated as CATSRDLGYEQYF.

This clonotype showed up many times. V usage is TRBV5-1 and J usage is TRBJ1-4, with D uncertain. Deletions cut 0 bases from V and 8 bases from J, with 20 bases between. The germline V gene has CDR1 SGHRS and CDR2 YFSETQ. This CDR3 is built from 17 residues. CDR3 in DNA: TGCGCCAGCAGCTTGGGGGATTTGAGGGTAGGAAAAGAAAAACTGTTTTTT. It codes for CASSLGDLRVGKEKLFF.

The table lists this clonotype with many counts. The chain employs TRBV7-2 and TRBJ2-3; D is ambiguous. The CDR3 length is 12 residues. Trimming stripped 2 bases from V and 4 bases from J, with 4 bases between. Germline assignment: CDR1 SGHTA and CDR2 FQGNSA. This chain's CDR3 is CASSLSADTQYF. DNA of the CDR3: TGTGCCAGCAGCTTATCAGCAGATACGCAGTATTTT.

This clonotype occurred many times. The chain links TRBV20-1 to TRBJ2-7; D is ambiguous. The CDR3 runs to 14 residues. V lost 3 bases, J lost 0 bases, and 12 bases lay in between. The germline gives CDR1 DFQATT, CDR2 SNEGSKA (reference sequence). The CDR3 bases are TGCAGTGCTAGGAACCCCGCGAGCTCCTACGAGCAGTACTTC. Amino acids: CSARNPASSYEQYF.

This clonotype was picked up one time. The gene calls are TRBV4-1 and TRBJ1-4, with 7 bases identical to TRBD1. Looked up from germline, CDR1 is MGHRA and CDR2 is YSYEKL. The CDR3 has 14 amino acids. J was trimmed by 5 bases and V by 5 bases; bases with no gene match: 5. The CDR3 loop reads CASSKGTVNEKLFF. The CDR3 DNA follows: TGCGCCAGCAGCAAAGGGACAGTAAATGAAAAACTGTTTTTT.

This clonotype has at least ten counts. The genes are TRBV25-1 and TRBJ2-3; possibly TRBD1 for D (6 bases). The V end was cut by 7 bases, the J end by 0 bases, with 8 bases between. The germline V gene encodes CDR1 MGHDK and CDR2 SYGVNS. The CDR3 length is 13 residues. In nucleotides, the CDR3 is TGTGCCAGCACCGGACAGAGCACAGATACGCAGTATTTT. Translation: CASTGQSTDTQYF. Combining the CDR3 with reference TRBV25-1 and TRBJ2-3 gives the whole variable domain EADIYQTPRYLVIGTGKKITLECSQTMGHDKMYWYQQDPGMELHLIHYSYGVNSTEKGDLSSESTVSRIRTEHFPLTLESARPSHTSQYLCASTGQSTDTQYFGPGTRLTVL.

About this clonotype: A much larger clone lies a single base off, so this may be a read error. The rearrangement links TRBV28 to TRBJ2-1; the match to TRBD1 covers 8 bases. Germline V lookup: CDR1 MDHEN, CDR2 SYDVKM. The CDR3 runs to 14 residues. CDR3 residues: CVSSPRTGRHEQFF. Written as DNA, the CDR3 is TGTGTCAGCAGCCCAAGGACAGGGCGGCACGAGCAGTTCTTC.

This clonotype showed up many times. V and J are TRBV2 and TRBJ2-3; D assignment may be TRBD1 or TRBD2 (5 bases each). This CDR3 has 14 amino acids. The germline gives CDR1 SNHLY, CDR2 FYNNEI. Trimming took 2 bases from V and 0 from J, leaving 6 bases between them. The CDR3 sequence is CASSEWGSTDTQYF. The CDR3 DNA reads TGTGCCAGCAGTGAATGGGGGAGCACAGATACGCAGTATTTT.

This clonotype has just a few counts. The chain has TRBV2 and TRBJ2-2; 8 bases are a match to TRBD1. With V trimmed by 5 bases and J by 6 bases, 11 bases remained unmatched. From germline, CDR1 is SNHLY and CDR2 FYNNEI. This CDR3 spans 16 amino acids. CDR3 DNA: TGTGCCAGCAGTAAAGACATCGGACAGGGCTCCGGGGAGCTGTTTTTT. This codes for CASSKDIGQGSGELFF.

This clonotype was seen many times. V is TRBV7-9 and J is TRBJ2-2; TRBD1 agrees at 8 bases. V was clipped by 7 bases and J by 2 bases; unmatched bases: 6. The CDR3 loop spans 15 amino acids. Germline CDR1 reads SEHNR; CDR2 reads FQNEAQ (reference sequence). The CDR3 is CASTGQGINTGELFF. The CDR3 DNA reads TGTGCCAGCACCGGACAGGGAATTAACACCGGGGAGCTGTTTTTT.

This clonotype was seen many times. The chain combines TRBV20-1 with TRBJ1-5; 7 positions agree with TRBD1. Germline V gene data show CDR1 as DFQATT and CDR2 as SNEGSKA (reference sequence). Trimming at V came to 0 bases and at J to 6 bases, leaving 11 bases not matched to a gene. The CDR3 length is 16 residues. DNA of the CDR3: TGCAGTGCTAGAGAAGGTGGATCAGGGGGTTCTCAGCCCCAGCATTTT. Encoded protein: CSAREGGSGGSQPQHF.

This clonotype occurred many times. This chain links TRBV5-1 with TRBJ2-2, with D possibly being TRBD2 (5 bases). CDR1 and CDR2 (germline): SGHRS, YFSETQ. V lost 5 bases and J 6 bases, leaving 17 bases between the germline ends. The CDR3 runs to 15 residues. CDR3 residues: CASSEGSSGPGELFF. The CDR3, as DNA: TGCGCCAGCAGTGAAGGTTCGAGCGGTCCCGGGGAGCTGTTTTTT.

In DNA form, the CDR3 reads TGTGCCAGCAGCTCCAAAAGACAGGGGACCTACAATGAGCAGTTCTTC. This sequence encodes CASSSKRQGTYNEQFF. The chain uses TRBV7-9 and TRBJ2-1; 8 bases line up with TRBD1. Germline trimming cut 4 bases from V and 2 bases from J; bases unmatched to any gene: 7. Germline V lookup: CDR1 SEHNR, CDR2 FQNEAQ (reference sequence). The CDR3 extends over 16 amino acids. Variable domain in full (rest from reference TRBV7-9 and TRBJ2-1): DTGVSQNPRHKITKRGQNVTFRCDPISEHNRLYWYRQTLGQGPEFLTYFQNEAQLEKSRLLSDRFSAERPKGSFSTLEIQRTEQGDSAMYLCASSSKRQGTYNEQFFGPGTRLTVL.

This clonotype was found many times. The J gene is TRBJ2-3, the V gene TRBV28; 7 positions agree with TRBD2. The length of the CDR3 is 11 residues. After removal of 7 bases from V and 10 bases from J, the junction contained 5 bases not matched to a gene. From germline, CDR1 is MDHEN and CDR2 SYDVKM. CDR3 amino acids: CASMYGGAQYF. As DNA, the CDR3 is TGTGCCAGCATGTATGGGGGGGCGCAGTATTTT.

The V gene is TRBV5-5, the J gene TRBJ1-2, with D possibly matching TRBD1 (6 bases). The V gene lost 2 bases and the J gene lost 2 bases, with 13 bases spanning the gap. CDR3 size: 15 residues. Germline V lookup: CDR1 SGHKS, CDR2 YYEKEE (reference sequence). CDR3 in DNA: TGTGCCAGCAGCTTACAGGGCCTGGAAAACTATGGCTACACCTTC. Encoded protein: CASSLQGLENYGYTF.

This clonotype has ten or more counts. The V and J genes are TRBV12-3 or TRBV12-4 and TRBJ2-7, with a tentative D call TRBD1 (5 bases). Trimming took off 3 bases at V and 1 base at J, with 10 bases between the two ends. This CDR3 has 14 amino acids. CDR3 in DNA: TGTGCCAGCAGTTTTTGGGGCATTTCCTACGAGCAGTACTTC. It translates to CASSFWGISYEQYF.

Concerning this clonotype: Being one base from a much bigger clone, this may be a read error. The chain is built from TRBV18 and TRBJ2-3; D might be TRBD2 (6 bases). Germline V gene sequence: CDR1 KGHSH, CDR2 LQKENI. The CDR3 length is 14 residues. Between the trimmed V and J ends, which lost 0 bases and 4 bases, there was a span of 8 bases. CDR3 sequence reads: CASSPPTRSDTQYF. The CDR3 coding sequence is TGTGCCAGCTCACCACCGACTAGGTCAGATACGCAGTATTTT.